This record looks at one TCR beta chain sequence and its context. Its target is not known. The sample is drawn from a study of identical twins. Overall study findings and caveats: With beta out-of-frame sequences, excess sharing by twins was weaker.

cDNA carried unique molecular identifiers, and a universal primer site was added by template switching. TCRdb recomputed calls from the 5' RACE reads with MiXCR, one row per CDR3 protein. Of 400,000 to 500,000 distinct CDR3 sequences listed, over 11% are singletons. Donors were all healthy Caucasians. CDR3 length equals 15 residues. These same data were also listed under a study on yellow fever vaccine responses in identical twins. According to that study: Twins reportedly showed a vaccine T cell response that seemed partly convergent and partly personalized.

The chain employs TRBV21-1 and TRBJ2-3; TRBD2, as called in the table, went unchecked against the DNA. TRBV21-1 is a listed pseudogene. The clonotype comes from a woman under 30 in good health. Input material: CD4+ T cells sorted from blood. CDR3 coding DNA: TGTGCCAGCAGCAAAGTTTGTGTTTTGCCACGTACTAGGTCTTTT. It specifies CASSKVCVLPRTRSF.